This T cell receptor (beta chain) was sequenced for a study of shared clonotypes between healthy human individuals. The CDR3 has 15 residues. Germline CDR1 is SQVTM and CDR2 is ANQGSEA. V shed 1 base, J shed 2 bases, and the junction held 8 bases outside the gene matches. CD8 cells classed as naive were CD45RO-negative and positively selected for CCR7, excluding terminally differentiated effector memory CD45RA+ cells. Data came from immunoSEQ multiplex PCR; TCRdb stores just in-frame clones and leaves some out. The table records about 2.2 million clones, 93% of them present only once. Study-level results: Memory subsets generally showed smaller estimated richness than naive subsets did. Few donors limited the genetic and exposure-history diversity represented.

As regards this clone: As yet, its antigen is unknown.

The sequence came from a man between 18 and 35 years old in good health. Some clones in this sample may be carry-over from other donors' samples. Material for sequencing was naive CD8+ T cells from PBMCs. The V call is TRBV29-1, the J call TRBJ2-7; 7 nucleotides align to TRBD2. The CDR3 coding sequence is TGCAGCGTTGAAGTAGTAGCGGGTGATGCCTACGAGCAGTACTTC. It specifies CSVEVVAGDAYEQYF.